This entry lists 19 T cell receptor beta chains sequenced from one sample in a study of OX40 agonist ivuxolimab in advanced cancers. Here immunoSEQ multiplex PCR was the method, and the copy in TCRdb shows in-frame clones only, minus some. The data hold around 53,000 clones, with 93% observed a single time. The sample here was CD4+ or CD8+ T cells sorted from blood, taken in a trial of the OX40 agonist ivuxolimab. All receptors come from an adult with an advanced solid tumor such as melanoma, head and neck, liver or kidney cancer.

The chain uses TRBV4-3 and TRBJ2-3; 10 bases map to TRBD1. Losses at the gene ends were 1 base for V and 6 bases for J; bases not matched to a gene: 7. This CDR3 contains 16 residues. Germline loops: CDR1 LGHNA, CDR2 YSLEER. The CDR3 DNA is TGCGCCAGCAGCCAAGGGACGACAGGGGGCAGGGATACGCAGTATTTT. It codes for CASSQGTTGGRDTQYF.

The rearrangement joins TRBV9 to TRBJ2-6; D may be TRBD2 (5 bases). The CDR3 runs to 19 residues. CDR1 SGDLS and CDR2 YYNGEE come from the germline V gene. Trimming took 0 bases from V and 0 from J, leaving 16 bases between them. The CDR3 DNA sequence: TGTGCCAGCAGCGTAGCATCACAGCCGGGGATCTCTGGGGCCAACGTCCTGACTTTC. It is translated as CASSVASQPGISGANVLTF.

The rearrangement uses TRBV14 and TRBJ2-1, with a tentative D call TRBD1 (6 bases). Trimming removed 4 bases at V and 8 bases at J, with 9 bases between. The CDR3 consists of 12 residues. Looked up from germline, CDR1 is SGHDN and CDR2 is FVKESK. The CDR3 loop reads CASSRQADEQFF. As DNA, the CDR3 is TGTGCCAGCAGCCGACAGGCGGATGAGCAGTTCTTC.

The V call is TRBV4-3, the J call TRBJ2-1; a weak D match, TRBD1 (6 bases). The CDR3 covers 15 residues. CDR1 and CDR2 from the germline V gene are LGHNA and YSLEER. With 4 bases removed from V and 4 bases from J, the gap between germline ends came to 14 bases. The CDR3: CASSPTGLGYNEQFF. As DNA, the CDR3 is TGCGCCAGCAGCCCTACAGGGTTGGGGTACAATGAGCAGTTCTTC.

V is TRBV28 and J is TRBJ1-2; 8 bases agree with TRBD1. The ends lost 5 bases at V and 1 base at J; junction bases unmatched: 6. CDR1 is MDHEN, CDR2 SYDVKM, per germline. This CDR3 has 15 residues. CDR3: CASSLGQGYNYGYTF. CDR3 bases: TGTGCCAGCAGTCTCGGACAGGGTTATAACTATGGCTACACCTTC.

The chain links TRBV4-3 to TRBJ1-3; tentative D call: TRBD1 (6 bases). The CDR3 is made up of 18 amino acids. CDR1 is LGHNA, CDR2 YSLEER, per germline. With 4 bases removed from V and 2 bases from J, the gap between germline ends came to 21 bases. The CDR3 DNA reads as TGCGCCAGCAGCCTCCGGAGGGCGCGACAGGTAGCTGGAAACACCATATATTTT. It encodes CASSLRRARQVAGNTIYF.

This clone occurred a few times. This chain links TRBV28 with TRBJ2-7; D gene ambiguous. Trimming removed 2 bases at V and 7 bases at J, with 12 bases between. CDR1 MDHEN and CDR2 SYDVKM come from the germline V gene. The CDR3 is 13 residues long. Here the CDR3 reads CASSLNPIREQYF. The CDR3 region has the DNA TGTGCCAGCAGTTTAAATCCCATCCGGGAGCAGTACTTC.

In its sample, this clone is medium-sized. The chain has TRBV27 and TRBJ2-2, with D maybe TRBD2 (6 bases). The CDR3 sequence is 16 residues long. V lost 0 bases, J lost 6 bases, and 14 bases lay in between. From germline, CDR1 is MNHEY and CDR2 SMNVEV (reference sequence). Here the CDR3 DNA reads TGTGCCAGCAGTTTATCTTCGGGACTGGGGTCCGGGGAGCTGTTTTTT. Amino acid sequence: CASSLSSGLGSGELFF.

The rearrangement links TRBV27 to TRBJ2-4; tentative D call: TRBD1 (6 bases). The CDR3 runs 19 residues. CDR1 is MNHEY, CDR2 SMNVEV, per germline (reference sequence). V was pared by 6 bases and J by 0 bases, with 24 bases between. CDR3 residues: CASRSHLDSRGLAKNIQYF. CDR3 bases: TGTGCCAGCAGATCCCACCTGGACAGCCGAGGGCTAGCCAAAAACATTCAGTACTTC.

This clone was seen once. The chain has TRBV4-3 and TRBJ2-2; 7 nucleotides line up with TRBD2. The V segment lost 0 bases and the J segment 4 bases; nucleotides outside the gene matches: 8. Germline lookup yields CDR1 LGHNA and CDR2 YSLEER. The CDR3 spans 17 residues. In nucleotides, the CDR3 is TGCGCCAGCAGCCAAGATAAGAGCGGGACTCGCACCGGGGAGCTGTTTTTT. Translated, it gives CASSQDKSGTRTGELFF.

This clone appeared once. The CDR3 nucleotides read TGTGCCAGCAAAATGGGACAGGGCGGTCGGGGCTACACCTTC. Translation gives CASKMGQGGRGYTF. The V call is TRBV6-5, the J call TRBJ1-2; TRBD1 aligns across 9 bases. The CDR3 spans 14 residues. CDR1 and CDR2 (germline): MNHEY, SVGAGI. V shed 7 bases, J shed 8 bases, and the junction held 11 bases outside the gene matches.

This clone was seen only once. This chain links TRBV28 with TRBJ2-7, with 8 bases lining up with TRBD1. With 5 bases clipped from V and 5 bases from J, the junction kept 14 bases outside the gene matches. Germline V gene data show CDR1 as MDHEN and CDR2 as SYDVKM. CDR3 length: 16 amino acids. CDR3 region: CASSPPRAGGFNEQYF. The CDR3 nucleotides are TGTGCCAGCAGTCCCCCCCGGGCAGGGGGCTTCAACGAGCAGTACTTC.

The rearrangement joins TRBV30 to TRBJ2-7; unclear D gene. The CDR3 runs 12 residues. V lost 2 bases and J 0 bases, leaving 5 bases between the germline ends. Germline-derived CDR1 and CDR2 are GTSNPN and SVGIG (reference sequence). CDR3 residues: CAWSRPSYEQYF. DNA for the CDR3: TGTGCCTGGAGTAGGCCCTCCTACGAGCAGTACTTC.

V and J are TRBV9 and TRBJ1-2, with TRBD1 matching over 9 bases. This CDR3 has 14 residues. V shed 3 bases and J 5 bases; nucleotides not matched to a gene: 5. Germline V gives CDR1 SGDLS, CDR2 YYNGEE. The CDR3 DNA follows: TGTGCCAGCAGCGCCGGGACAGGGAATTATGGCTACACCTTC. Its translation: CASSAGTGNYGYTF.

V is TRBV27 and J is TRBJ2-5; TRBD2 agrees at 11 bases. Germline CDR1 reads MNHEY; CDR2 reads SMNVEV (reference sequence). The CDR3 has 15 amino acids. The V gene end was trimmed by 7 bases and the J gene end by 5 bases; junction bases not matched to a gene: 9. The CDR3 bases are TGTGCCAGCACCTTAGCGGGAGGGCCTCTGGAGACCCAGTACTTC. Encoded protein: CASTLAGGPLETQYF.

DNA for the CDR3: TGTGCCAGCAGCTTAGGTGACGGGACAGGGGATGAAAAACTGTTTTTT. This gives the protein CASSLGDGTGDEKLFF. This chain links TRBV7-9 with TRBJ1-4; TRBD1 matches 10 bases. The J segment lost 6 bases and the V segment lost 1 base, leaving 5 bases of the junction unmatched. Germline CDR1 and CDR2: SEHNR and FQNEAQ (reference sequence). This CDR3 has 16 residues.

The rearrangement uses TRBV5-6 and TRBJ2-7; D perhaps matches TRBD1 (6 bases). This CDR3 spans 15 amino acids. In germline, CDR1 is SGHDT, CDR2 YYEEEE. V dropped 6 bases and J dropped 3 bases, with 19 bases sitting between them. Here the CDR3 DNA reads TGTGCCAGCATCCATAAAGGGGGAATGGGCTACGAGCAGTACTTC. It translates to CASIHKGGMGYEQYF.

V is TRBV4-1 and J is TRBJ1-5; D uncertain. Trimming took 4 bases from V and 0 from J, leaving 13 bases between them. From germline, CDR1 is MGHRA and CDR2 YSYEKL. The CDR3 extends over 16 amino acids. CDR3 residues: CASSPNRVLSNQPQHF. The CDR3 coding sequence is TGCGCCAGCAGCCCGAACCGGGTCCTTAGCAATCAGCCCCAGCATTTT.

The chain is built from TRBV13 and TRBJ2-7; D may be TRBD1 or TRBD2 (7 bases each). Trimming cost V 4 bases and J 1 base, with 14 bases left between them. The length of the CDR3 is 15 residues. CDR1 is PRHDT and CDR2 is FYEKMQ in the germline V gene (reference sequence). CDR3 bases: TGTGCCAGCAGCTCAGGGGGGGGTGAGTCCTACGAGCAGTACTTC. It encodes CASSSGGGESYEQYF.